These 23 T cell receptor beta chains were all obtained from the same sample, sequenced in a study of CD8+ T cells in alopecia areata. Described treatment: oral pan-JAK inhibitor, 5-10 mg twice daily. Sequencing templates came from extracted RNA that was reverse transcribed into cDNA. Sequencing was performed with immunoSEQ multiplex PCR; in TCRdb, only in-frame clones are kept and a portion is missing. This sample carries about 140,000 clones, around 83% of them seen once, and the ten largest clones take about 12%. The sample in question was CD8+ T cells sorted from blood, obtained at week 4, from a patient treated with tofacitinib. The source of these receptors is a human donor with alopecia areata.

V and J are TRBV6-1 and TRBJ2-1, with TRBD1 as a possible D gene (5 bases). The CDR3 extends over 16 amino acids. Trimming took off 3 bases at V and 0 bases at J, with 12 bases between the two ends. Germline V gene sequence: CDR1 MNHNS, CDR2 SASEGT. The CDR3 region is CASSEGQASSYNEQFF. CDR3 nucleotides: TGTGCCAGCAGTGAGGGGCAGGCAAGCTCCTACAATGAGCAGTTCTTC.

The chain couples TRBV29-1 to TRBJ1-2, with a tentative D call TRBD1 (6 bases). The CDR3 extends over 14 amino acids. The V gene lost 2 bases and the J gene lost 0 bases, with 10 bases spanning the gap. Germline values: CDR1 SQVTM, CDR2 ANQGSEA. This chain's CDR3 is CSVEIDRTNYGYTF. In DNA form, the CDR3 reads TGCAGCGTTGAAATAGACAGGACTAACTATGGCTACACCTTC.

The gene calls are TRBV6-5 and TRBJ2-3; D possibly uses TRBD1 or TRBD2 (5 bases each). The germline CDR1 and CDR2 sequences are MNHEY and SVGAGI. V was pared by 6 bases and J by 0 bases, with 13 bases between. The CDR3 totals 15 residues. CDR3 DNA: TGTGCCAGCAGCTCCGGGACCACCAGCACAGATACGCAGTATTTT. It specifies CASSSGTTSTDTQYF.

The rearrangement joins TRBV4-1 to TRBJ2-2; no clear D gene. Germline V gene lookup returns CDR1 MGHRA and CDR2 YSYEKL. This CDR3 comprises 16 residues. Trimming took 0 bases from V and 4 from J, leaving 12 bases between them. CDR3 DNA: TGCGCCAGCAGCCAAGATATCCGGGCCCTCACCGGGGAGCTGTTTTTT. It yields the protein CASSQDIRALTGELFF.

This clone was seen a single time. The chain combines TRBV5-1 with TRBJ2-3; D uncertain. CDR1 is SGHRS and CDR2 is YFSETQ in the germline V gene. This CDR3 spans 15 amino acids. V shed 0 bases and J shed 0 bases, with 8 bases lying between them. CDR3 loop: CASSLEAASTDTQYF. The CDR3 DNA follows: TGCGCCAGCAGCTTGGAGGCAGCTAGCACAGATACGCAGTATTTT.

The chain employs TRBV7-2 and TRBJ2-1; TRBD1 is a possible D gene (6 bases). The CDR3 totals 13 residues. CDR1 SGHTA and CDR2 FQGNSA come from the germline V gene. V gave up 2 bases and J gave up 8 bases, with 10 bases separating them. The CDR3 DNA is TGTGCCAGCAGCTTATTTGGGGGCGATGAGCAGTTCTTC. Its translation: CASSLFGGDEQFF.

The gene calls are TRBV7-9 and TRBJ2-4; either TRBD1 or TRBD2 may fit D (5 bases each). Germline-derived CDR1 and CDR2 are SEHNR and FQNEAQ (reference sequence). The CDR3 totals 14 residues. Trimming took 5 bases from V and 4 from J, leaving 12 bases between them. CDR3 in amino acids: CASSPRDGKNIQYF. CDR3 sequence (DNA): TGTGCCAGCAGCCCCCGGGACGGTAAAAACATTCAGTACTTC.

The genes are TRBV5-4 and TRBJ1-6; D unclear. CDR3 size: 13 residues. CDR1 is SGHNT and CDR2 is YYREEE in the germline V gene (reference sequence). Trimming shortened V by 4 bases and J by 7 bases, and 9 bases separated the two germline ends. CDR3 bases: TGTGCCAGCAGCAGCCCGGGCAATTCACCCCTCCACTTT. Translated: CASSSPGNSPLHF.

The rearrangement uses TRBV5-1 and TRBJ1-1, with no clear D. CDR1 SGHRS and CDR2 YFSETQ come from the germline V gene. CDR3 length: 19 residues. V lost 0 bases to trimming and J lost 1 base, with 22 bases between them. The CDR3 reads CASSLEAPVQAAWNTEAFF. Written as DNA, the CDR3 is TGCGCCAGCAGCTTGGAAGCGCCAGTTCAAGCAGCTTGGAACACTGAAGCTTTCTTT.

This clone showed up just a few times. The rearrangement joins TRBV29-1 to TRBJ2-1; 13 nucleotides align to TRBD2. V dropped 4 bases and J dropped 7; count of bases not matched to a gene: 16. The length of the CDR3 is 18 residues. Germline V gives CDR1 SQVTM, CDR2 ANQGSEA. Here the CDR3 DNA reads TGCAGCGTTGTGATGGGACTAGCGGGGATCGGTTGGGGAAATGAGCAGTTCTTC. Its translation: CSVVMGLAGIGWGNEQFF.

This chain links TRBV2 with TRBJ2-7; D is uncertain. CDR3 size: 13 residues. Germline V CDR1 and CDR2: SNHLY, FYNNEI. The germline V and J ends were trimmed by 3 bases and 0 bases, with 6 bases remaining between them. The CDR3 nucleotides are TGTGCCAGCAGTGAGGTCAGCTCCTACGAGCAGTACTTC. It yields the protein CASSEVSSYEQYF.

This rearrangement joins TRBV13 to TRBJ2-7; 8 bases map to TRBD1. The trim removed 5 bases at V and 5 bases at J, leaving 8 bases unmatched. This CDR3 contains 14 residues. Germline V gene data show CDR1 as PRHDT and CDR2 as FYEKMQ (reference sequence). The CDR3 DNA reads TGTGCCAGCAGCCACACACCACAGGGGGACGAGCAGTACTTC. This encodes CASSHTPQGDEQYF.

The V gene is TRBV29-1, the J gene TRBJ2-7; 11 nucleotides align to TRBD2. This CDR3 has 15 residues. Per the germline V gene, CDR1 is SQVTM and CDR2 is ANQGSEA. V gave up 4 bases and J gave up 4 bases; unmatched junction bases: 9. CDR3 in amino acids: CSVVTGTSGLYEQYF. CDR3 in DNA: TGCAGCGTTGTGACCGGGACTAGCGGTTTGTACGAGCAGTACTTC.

The V gene is TRBV7-2, the J gene TRBJ2-4, with a weak D call TRBD2 (7 bases). The CDR3 extends over 17 amino acids. With 4 bases removed from V and 6 bases from J, the gap between germline ends came to 22 bases. CDR1 and CDR2 (germline): SGHTA, FQGNSA. This CDR3 reads CASSYERGGGKGNIQYF. CDR3 nucleotides: TGTGCCAGCAGCTACGAACGGGGAGGGGGGAAAGGAAACATTCAGTACTTC. Combining the CDR3 with reference TRBV7-2 and TRBJ2-4 gives the whole variable domain GAGVSQSPSNKVTEKGKDVELRCDPISGHTALYWYRQSLGQGLEFLIYFQGNSAPDKSGLPSDRFSAERTGGSVSTLTIQRTQQEDSAVYLCASSYERGGGKGNIQYFGAGTRLSVL.

The V gene is TRBV4-1, the J gene TRBJ2-5; TRBD1 aligns across 9 bases. The J call may be wrong; the DNA end is better matched by TRBJ2-7. Per the germline V gene, CDR1 is MGHRA and CDR2 is YSYEKL. This CDR3 spans 15 amino acids. CDR3 in DNA: TGCGCCAGCAGCCAACAACAGGGGGCGGTTTACGAGCAGTACTTC. It encodes CASSQQQGAVYEQYF.

The J gene is TRBJ2-3, the V gene TRBV5-4; weak D call: TRBD2 (7 bases). Between the trimmed V and J ends, which lost 1 base and 3 bases, there was a span of 18 bases. CDR1 SGHNT and CDR2 YYREEE come from the germline V gene (reference sequence). This CDR3 region has 17 residues. The chain's CDR3 is CASSLWGGPTVTDTQYF. In DNA form, the CDR3 reads TGTGCCAGCAGCTTGTGGGGGGGGCCCACGGTTACAGATACGCAGTATTTT.

The gene calls are TRBV18 and TRBJ2-7; a possible D gene is TRBD1 (6 bases). The CDR3 length is 13 residues. Trimming cost V 6 bases and J 7 bases, with 16 bases left between them. CDR1 KGHSH and CDR2 LQKENI come from the germline V gene. CDR3 protein: CASSESEGEEQYF. The CDR3 coding sequence is TGTGCCAGCTCCGAGAGCGAGGGGGAAGAGCAGTACTTC.

J is TRBJ2-3 and V is TRBV10-3; perhaps TRBD2 as D (5 bases). The CDR3 is 15 residues long. The V and J ends lost 3 bases and 0 bases respectively, with 10 bases between them. The V gene's germline CDR1 is ENHRY and CDR2 SYGVKD. The CDR3 spells CAISEGPGSTDTQYF. The CDR3 nucleotides read TGTGCCATCAGTGAAGGACCGGGGAGCACAGATACGCAGTATTTT.

The chain recombines TRBV7-8 with TRBJ2-7; 12 nucleotides agree with TRBD1. With V trimmed by 5 bases and J by 6 bases, 2 bases remained unmatched. Germline V gene data show CDR1 as SGHVS and CDR2 as FQNEAQ. The CDR3 spans 13 residues. The DNA of the CDR3 is TGTGCCAGCAGCGGGGACAGGGGGCCCGAGCAGTACTTC. Residues: CASSGDRGPEQYF.

This clone was counted a single time. The rearrangement joins TRBV18 to TRBJ2-4; D perhaps matches TRBD1 (5 bases). Per the germline V gene, CDR1 is KGHSH and CDR2 is LQKENI. The CDR3 covers 17 residues. The V end lost 4 bases, the J end lost 8 bases, and 24 bases lay between the germline ends. CDR3 coding DNA: TGTGCCAGCTCACAAATAAAAAGATCGCAGGGAAGGGACATTCAGTACTTC. It specifies CASSQIKRSQGRDIQYF.

This sequence joins TRBV13 and TRBJ2-7; 13 bases line up with TRBD2. The V gene end was trimmed by 4 bases and the J gene end by 3 bases; junction bases not matched to a gene: 3. The CDR3 is made up of 15 amino acids. The germline gives CDR1 PRHDT, CDR2 FYEKMQ (reference sequence). The CDR3 DNA reads TGTGCCAGCAGCTCCGGGACTAGCGGGAACTACGAGCAGTACTTC. Amino acids: CASSSGTSGNYEQYF. Full variable domain (rest looked up from reference TRBV13 and TRBJ2-7): AAGVIQSPRHLIKEKRETATLKCYPIPRHDTVYWYQQGPGQDPQFLISFYEKMQSDKGSIPDRFSAQQFSDYHSELNMSSLELGDSALYFCASSSGTSGNYEQYFGPGTRLTVT.

V usage is TRBV28 and J usage is TRBJ2-5, with D unresolved. In germline, CDR1 is MDHEN, CDR2 SYDVKM. CDR3 length: 14 amino acids. Trimming took 2 bases from V and 5 from J, leaving 12 bases between them. The CDR3 loop is CASSLVGRRETQYF. The CDR3 region has the DNA TGTGCCAGCAGTTTAGTAGGGCGCCGGGAGACCCAGTACTTC. Based on the CDR3 plus reference TRBV28 and TRBJ2-5, the full variable domain is DVKVTQSSRYLVKRTGEKVFLECVQDMDHENMFWYRQDPGLGLRLIYFSYDVKMKEKGDIPEGYSVSREKKERFSLILESASTNQTSMYLCASSLVGRRETQYFGPGTRLLVL.

This chain connects TRBV18 to TRBJ2-7; D not resolved. V was clipped by 2 bases and J by 5 bases, with 7 bases between them. The CDR3 totals 12 residues. The germline gives CDR1 KGHSH, CDR2 LQKENI. CDR3: CASSPEGNEQYF. CDR3 DNA sequence: TGTGCCAGCTCACCAGAAGGGAACGAGCAGTACTTC.